Sequencing of this T cell receptor beta chain was carried out in a study of T cell repertoires in cytomegalovirus infection. For the study at large: The public TCR beta signatures pointed to both CMV infection and matching HLA type.

This clonotype was picked up many times. TCRdb analysed the reads with MiXCR anew, one entry per CDR3 protein. The table has fewer than 200,000 distinct CDR3 sequences, about 15% seen once. Germline trimming cut 5 bases from V and 7 bases from J; bases unmatched to any gene: 13. The germline V gene encodes CDR1 SGHDN and CDR2 FVKESK. The CDR3 consists of 15 residues. This sequence joins TRBV14 and TRBJ2-5; the match to TRBD2 covers 7 bases. The receptor was isolated from a human donor in good health (CMV status not recorded). Some clones in this sample may be carry-over from other donors' samples. The sample was PBMCs. The CDR3 here is CASSLSGIGRLTQYF. The DNA for the CDR3 is TGTGCCAGCAGCTTGAGCGGGATCGGCCGTCTGACCCAGTACTTC.